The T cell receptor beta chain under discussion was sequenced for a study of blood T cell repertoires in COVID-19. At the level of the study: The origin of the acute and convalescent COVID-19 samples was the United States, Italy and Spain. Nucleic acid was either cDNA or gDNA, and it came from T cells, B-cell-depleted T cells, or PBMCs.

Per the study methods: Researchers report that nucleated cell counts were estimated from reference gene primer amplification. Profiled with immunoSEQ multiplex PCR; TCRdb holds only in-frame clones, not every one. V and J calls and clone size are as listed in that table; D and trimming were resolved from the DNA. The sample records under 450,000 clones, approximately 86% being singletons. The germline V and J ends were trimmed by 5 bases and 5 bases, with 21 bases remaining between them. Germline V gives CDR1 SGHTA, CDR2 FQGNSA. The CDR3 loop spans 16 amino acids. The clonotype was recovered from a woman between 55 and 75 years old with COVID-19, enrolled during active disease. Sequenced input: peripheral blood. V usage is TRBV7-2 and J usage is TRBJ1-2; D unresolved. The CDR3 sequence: CASSPRGGLVSYGYTF. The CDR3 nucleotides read TGTGCCAGCAGCCCTCGGGGAGGTTTAGTTTCGTATGGCTACACCTTC.